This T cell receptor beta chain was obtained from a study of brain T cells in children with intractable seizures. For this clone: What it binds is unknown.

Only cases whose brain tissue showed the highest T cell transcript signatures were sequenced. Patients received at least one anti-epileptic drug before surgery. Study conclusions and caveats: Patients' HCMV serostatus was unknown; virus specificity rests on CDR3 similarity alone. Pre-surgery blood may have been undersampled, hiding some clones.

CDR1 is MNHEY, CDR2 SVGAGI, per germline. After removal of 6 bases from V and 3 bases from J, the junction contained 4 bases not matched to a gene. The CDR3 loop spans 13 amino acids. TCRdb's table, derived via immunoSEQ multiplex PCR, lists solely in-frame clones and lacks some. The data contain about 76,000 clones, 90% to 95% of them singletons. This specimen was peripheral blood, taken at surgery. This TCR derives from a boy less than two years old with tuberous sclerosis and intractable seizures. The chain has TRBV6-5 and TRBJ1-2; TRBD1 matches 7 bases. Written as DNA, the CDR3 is TGTGCCAGCAGAGGACAGGACGACTATGGCTACACCTTC. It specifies CASRGQDDYGYTF.